What follows are 12 T cell receptor beta chains derived from one specimen sequenced in a study of T cells in Graves' hyperthyroidism and ophthalmopathy. Amplification yielded TCR beta CDR3 regions, with RNA transcripts as the source. The HTBI primer set served for first-round RT-PCR of the TCR CDR3. TCRdb passed the multiplex PCR reads through MiXCR, listing each CDR3 protein once. The sample carries approximately 610,000 distinct CDR3 sequences, about 15% recorded once. The sequencing sample was made of blood. The source of these receptors is a woman in her thirties or forties with Graves' ophthalmopathy.

In this sample, this clonotype turned up many times. The chain combines TRBV6-1 with TRBJ1-1, with 9 nucleotides matching TRBD1. There are 14 residues in the CDR3. From germline, CDR1 is MNHNS and CDR2 SASEGT. With V trimmed by 4 bases and J by 2 bases, 2 bases remained unmatched. CDR3 in DNA: TGTGCCAGCAGTGGGGACAGGGATAACACTGAAGCTTTCTTT. Its protein product is CASSGDRDNTEAFF.

This chain links TRBV6-2 or TRBV6-3 with TRBJ1-5; D remains ambiguous. CDR3 size: 12 residues. V was cut by 10 bases and J by 4 bases, with 11 bases left in between. CDR1 MNHEY and CDR2 SVGEGT come from the germline V gene. The CDR3 DNA reads TGTGCCACCAAGCCCCCTAATCAGCCCCAGCATTTT. Its protein product is CATKPPNQPQHF.

The chain joins TRBV12-3 or TRBV12-4 to TRBJ1-1, with D tentatively TRBD1 (6 bases). The CDR3 loop spans 12 amino acids. V was trimmed by 7 bases and J by 8 bases, leaving 14 bases between them. CDR3 coding DNA: TGTGCCAGCACCCGCTGGGGGGCCGAAGCTTTCTTT. This sequence encodes CASTRWGAEAFF.

This clonotype was observed at least ten times. The rearrangement joins TRBV28 to TRBJ1-2; TRBD1 agrees at 7 bases. V shed 7 bases, J shed 3 bases, and the junction held 8 bases outside the gene matches. CDR3 length: 14 residues. Germline CDR1 MDHEN, CDR2 SYDVKM. CDR3 coding DNA: TGTGCCAGCACAATACAGGGGACGGACTATGGCTACACCTTC. Translated: CASTIQGTDYGYTF.

The sample holds many counts of this clonotype. This rearrangement joins TRBV20-1 to TRBJ2-5, with 8 bases lining up with TRBD2. The germline CDR1 and CDR2 sequences are DFQATT and SNEGSKA (reference sequence). V was clipped by 6 bases and J by 1 base; unmatched bases: 10. There are 15 residues in the CDR3. CDR3 loop: CSAARGGGAQETQYF. The CDR3, as DNA: TGCAGTGCCGCCCGGGGGGGGGGGGCCCAAGAGACCCAGTACTTC.

This clonotype showed up just a few times. The chain is built from TRBV12-3 or TRBV12-4 and TRBJ2-5, with D maybe TRBD1 (5 bases). This CDR3 has 14 amino acids. Trimming removed 7 bases at V and 2 bases at J, with 14 bases between. Written as DNA, the CDR3 is TGTGCCAGCACCCTAGGGGCAGAACAAGAGACCCAGTACTTC. Encoded protein: CASTLGAEQETQYF.

This clonotype was counted a few times. The chain employs TRBV5-1 and TRBJ2-2; 9 bases align to TRBD2. Germline V gene data show CDR1 as SGHRS and CDR2 as YFSETQ. The V segment lost 2 bases and the J segment 6 bases; nucleotides outside the gene matches: 8. This CDR3 contains 16 residues. CDR3 bases: TGCGCCAGCAGCTTTCTTAGCGGGAGACCCCCCGGGGAGCTGTTTTTT. Protein sequence: CASSFLSGRPPGELFF.

The J gene is TRBJ1-1, the V gene TRBV2; D is unresolved. The V end lost 3 bases, the J end lost 10 bases, and 9 bases lay between the germline ends. Per the germline V gene, CDR1 is SNHLY and CDR2 is FYNNEI. This CDR3 has 11 residues. The CDR3 spells CASSDYLLAFF. Written as DNA, the CDR3 is TGTGCCAGCAGTGATTACCTCTTAGCTTTCTTT. The whole variable domain, remainder taken from reference TRBV2 and TRBJ1-1, is EPEVTQTPSHQVTQMGQEVILRCVPISNHLYFYWYRQILGQKVEFLVSFYNNEISEKSEIFDDQFSVERPDGSNFTLKIRSTKLEDSAMYFCASSDYLLAFFGQGTRLTVV.

The sample holds many counts of this clonotype. The genes are TRBV10-2 and TRBJ1-1, with D perhaps matching TRBD1 (6 bases). Per the germline V gene, CDR1 is WSHSY and CDR2 is SAAADI. This CDR3 comprises 14 residues. V shed 6 bases and J shed 0 bases, with 11 bases lying between them. The CDR3 loop reads CASRAGAMNTEAFF. The CDR3 bases are TGCGCCAGCAGAGCAGGGGCTATGAACACTGAAGCTTTCTTT.

The chain has TRBV10-2 and TRBJ2-4; TRBD1 agrees at 10 bases. V gave up 0 bases and J gave up 10 bases; unmatched junction bases: 6. Germline V gene data show CDR1 as WSHSY and CDR2 as SAAADI. The CDR3 consists of 15 residues. CDR3 residues: CASSESTGGYEIQYF. CDR3 in DNA: TGCGCCAGCAGTGAGTCGACAGGGGGCTATGAAATTCAGTACTTC.

This clonotype was counted at least ten times. This chain joins TRBV6-1 and TRBJ2-2; the D is unclear. V lost 7 bases and J lost 8, with 14 bases in between. Per the germline V gene, CDR1 is MNHNS and CDR2 is SASEGT. The CDR3 has 13 amino acids. CDR3: CASIPTGLGELFF. The CDR3 DNA sequence: TGTGCCAGCATCCCGACCGGTTTGGGGGAGCTGTTTTTT.

This clonotype was detected ten times or more. V is TRBV24-1 and J is TRBJ2-1, with unresolved D. Trimming pared 7 bases from V and 2 bases from J, leaving 11 bases between. This CDR3 is 14 amino acids long. Germline CDR1 and CDR2: KGHDR and SFDVKD. The CDR3 nucleotides read TGTGCCACCAGCGTCTCAGGCACCTACAATGAGCAGTTCTTC. The encoded protein is CATSVSGTYNEQFF.